The 8 T cell receptor beta chains below were found in one sample sequenced in a study of monozygotic twins with inflammatory bowel disease. TCRdb reprocessed the 5' RACE reads and keeps a single row for each CDR3 protein, giving no DNA. The sample has some 450,000 distinct CDR3 sequences. Sample: blood. Every receptor here comes from a human donor with ulcerative colitis or Crohn's disease, or a healthy co-twin of an affected twin (not recorded which).

The rearrangement uses TRBV4-3 and TRBJ2-5; TCRdb picks TRBD1, but there is no DNA to check that call. This CDR3 has 15 amino acids. Germline loops: CDR1 LGHNA, CDR2 YSLEER. CDR3 region: CASSQGGTGLETQYF.

The J gene is TRBJ2-3, the V gene TRBV4-2; as DNA is missing, the TRBD1 call by TCRdb cannot be tested. Germline lookup yields CDR1 LGHNA and CDR2 YNFKEQ. There are 17 residues in the CDR3. The chain's CDR3 is CASSQDHFQGAPDTQYF.

V and J are TRBV20-1 and TRBJ1-1. This CDR3 region has 14 residues. From germline, CDR1 is DFQATT and CDR2 SNEGSKA (reference sequence). The CDR3 spells CSAGPDLMNTEAFF.

The chain recombines TRBV3-1 with TRBJ2-7; with no DNA, the TCRdb D assignment of TRBD2 cannot be verified. The CDR3 has 14 residues. Germline V gene data show CDR1 as LGHDT and CDR2 as YNNKEL (reference sequence). CDR3 loop: CASSRSGGSYEQYF.

The chain has TRBV4-1 and TRBJ2-3; there is no DNA to check the TCRdb D call of TRBD1. Germline V gene sequence: CDR1 MGHRA, CDR2 YSYEKL. This CDR3 is built from 18 residues. CDR3 sequence reads: CASSQDPQGVFGGDTQYF.

The chain uses TRBV7-9 and TRBJ2-7; as DNA is missing, the TRBD1 call by TCRdb cannot be tested. CDR1 is SEHNR, CDR2 FQNEAQ, per germline (reference sequence). The CDR3 sequence is 14 residues long. CDR3 protein: CASSGGTGSYEQYF.

This chain joins TRBV6-6 and TRBJ2-1; TCRdb gives TRBD2 as the D gene, but with no DNA this cannot be confirmed. This CDR3 is 11 amino acids long. CDR1 is MNHNY, CDR2 SVGAGI, per germline (reference sequence). The CDR3 protein is CASKSGDEQFF.

The chain carries TRBV28 and TRBJ2-1. This CDR3 region has 13 residues. Per germline, CDR1 MDHEN and CDR2 SYDVKM. The CDR3 reads CASRETVSNEQFF.